The 30 T cell receptor beta chains presented below share a single source sample, sequenced in a study of regulatory T cells in long-lasting Graves disease (dated by TCRdb to the early 2020s). The label giving this sample's time point can be read as: newly diagnosed GD, antithyroid drugs for less than 3 months. For both TCR sequencing and RNA sequencing, RNA was extracted from PBMCs in TRIzol. To prepare the library, multiplex PCR was applied. The instrument was an Illumina HiSeq 4000. To build TCR beta libraries, CDR3 regions were amplified by Arm-PCR using iRepertoire HTBI primers. TCRdb passed the public sequencing reads through fastp at Q25 and MiXCR, retaining productive beta sequences. Every distinct CDR3 protein forms one entry, paired with its most common genes and DNA. For this sample the table gives about 380,000 distinct CDR3 sequences, of which around 15% were detected only once. In total, the top ten clones hold approximately 22% of the sample.

The specimen comprised peripheral blood mononuclear cells (PBMCs), sampled at new diagnosis, from a patient treated with antithyroid drugs. All receptors derive from a female donor with Graves disease.

This clonotype was observed many times. This chain connects TRBV19 to TRBJ1-2; no clear D. V lost 4 bases and J 8 bases, leaving 11 bases between the germline ends. This CDR3 comprises 12 residues. Germline V CDR1 and CDR2: LNHDA, SQIVND (reference sequence). The CDR3 sequence: CASSTPTAGYTF. In DNA form, the CDR3 reads TGTGCCAGTAGTACTCCGACGGCCGGCTACACCTTC.

This clonotype appeared many times. This sequence joins TRBV28 and TRBJ1-3, with a possible D match to TRBD1 (5 bases). There are 14 residues in the CDR3. V dropped 8 bases and J dropped 2 bases, with 13 bases sitting between them. Germline CDR1 and CDR2: MDHEN and SYDVKM. The CDR3 here is CASGGPTTGNTIYF. The CDR3 bases are TGTGCCAGCGGGGGACCAACTACTGGAAACACCATATATTTT.

V and J are TRBV29-1 and TRBJ2-5, with 11 positions matching TRBD2. The V gene end was trimmed by 1 base and the J gene end by 4 bases; junction bases not matched to a gene: 5. The CDR3 consists of 15 residues. Germline values: CDR1 SQVTM, CDR2 ANQGSEA. The chain's CDR3 is CSVEGPGTSGETQYF. The CDR3 DNA follows: TGCAGCGTTGAAGGCCCCGGGACTAGCGGAGAGACCCAGTACTTC.

This clonotype came up many times. The V and J genes are TRBV3-1 and TRBJ1-2; no reliable D call. The CDR3 extends over 16 amino acids. Trimming shortened V by 4 bases and J by 0 bases, and 15 bases separated the two germline ends. In germline, CDR1 is LGHDT, CDR2 YNNKEL (reference sequence). In DNA, the CDR3 is TGTGCCAGCAGCCGACCGGATAAGGGTGCTAACTATGGCTACACCTTC. Translating it yields CASSRPDKGANYGYTF. The whole variable domain, filled in from reference TRBV3-1 and TRBJ1-2, reads DTAVSQTPKYLVTQMGNDKSIKCEQNLGHDTMYWYKQDSKKFLKIMFSYNNKELIINETVPNRFSPKSPDKAHLNLHINSLELGDSAVYFCASSRPDKGANYGYTFGSGTRLTVV.

This clonotype was counted between two and nine times. The J gene is TRBJ2-5, the V gene TRBV30; the D gene is possibly TRBD1 (5 bases). The CDR3 runs 16 residues. V was trimmed by 2 bases and J by 1 base, leaving 17 bases between them. Germline assignment: CDR1 GTSNPN and CDR2 SVGIG (reference sequence). The CDR3 region is CAWSPRGYTVQETQYF. The DNA for the CDR3 is TGTGCCTGGAGTCCAAGGGGTTACACGGTCCAAGAGACCCAGTACTTC.

Many counts were recorded for this clonotype. This sequence joins TRBV13 and TRBJ1-2; 7 bases align to TRBD1. The V segment lost 4 bases and the J segment 4 bases; nucleotides outside the gene matches: 6. In germline, CDR1 is PRHDT, CDR2 FYEKMQ (reference sequence). CDR3 size: 14 residues. CDR3 in amino acids: CASSSRQGFYGYTF. The CDR3 nucleotides read TGTGCCAGCAGCTCTAGACAGGGCTTCTATGGCTACACCTTC.

There are many counts of this clonotype. The chain employs TRBV6-1 and TRBJ2-5; D gene unclear. Trimming stripped 7 bases from V and 5 bases from J, with 8 bases between. CDR1 MNHNS and CDR2 SASEGT come from the germline V gene. The CDR3 sequence is 11 residues long. The CDR3 is CASTNGETQYF. The CDR3 DNA is TGTGCCAGCACCAACGGGGAGACCCAGTACTTC.

For this clonotype: This sequence may be a read error, since a much larger clone differs from it by one base. The chain uses TRBV2 and TRBJ1-1; D remains unclear. Germline V lookup: CDR1 SNHLY, CDR2 FYNNEI. This CDR3 contains 13 residues. The CDR3 nucleotides are TGTGCCAGCACCCGCGTAAAGAACACTGAAGCTTCCTTT. Its translation: CASTRVKNTEASF.

V gene TRBV20-1 combines with J gene TRBJ1-5, with 8 positions matching TRBD1. This CDR3 has 18 residues. V was pared by 6 bases and J by 0 bases, with 16 bases of the junction left unmatched. The germline V gene encodes CDR1 DFQATT and CDR2 SNEGSKA (reference sequence). CDR3 protein: CSAPNSDRGLLSNQPQHF. The CDR3 DNA sequence: TGCAGTGCCCCAAACTCCGACAGGGGACTACTTAGCAATCAGCCCCAGCATTTT.

This clonotype has ten or more counts. V and J are TRBV20-1 and TRBJ2-1, with D hard to call. The CDR3 has 12 residues. Germline V lookup: CDR1 DFQATT, CDR2 SNEGSKA (reference sequence). Trimming shortened V by 6 bases and J by 6 bases, and 12 bases separated the two germline ends. The CDR3 bases are TGCAGTGCCCTAAGCCGTCCCAATGAGCAGTTCTTC. It translates to CSALSRPNEQFF.

This clonotype was picked up many times. The rearrangement uses TRBV12-3 or TRBV12-4 and TRBJ1-1; TRBD1 might be the D (6 bases). There are 15 residues in the CDR3. Trimming took 7 bases from V and 4 from J, leaving 19 bases between them. Here the CDR3 reads CASTLGALGGTEAFF. For the CDR3, the DNA is TGTGCCAGCACTCTGGGGGCCCTGGGGGGCACTGAAGCTTTCTTT.

This clonotype was observed a few times. V gene TRBV28 combines with J gene TRBJ1-2; 7 bases agree with TRBD1. The CDR3 sequence is 18 residues long. Germline CDR1 MDHEN, CDR2 SYDVKM. V lost 3 bases to trimming and J lost 2 bases; unmatched junction nucleotides: 15. The CDR3 DNA reads TGTGCCAGCAGTTTCCCCGCGAAGGGGGCTGGGGTGAACTATGGCTACACCTTC. The encoded protein is CASSFPAKGAGVNYGYTF.

This clonotype was observed at least ten times. This CDR3 reads CASSVQGSGNYGYTF. The DNA for the CDR3 is TGTGCCAGCAGTGTACAGGGTTCGGGAAACTATGGCTACACCTTC. This chain connects TRBV11-2 to TRBJ1-2; possible D gene TRBD1, 6 bases. Germline V lookup: CDR1 SGHAT, CDR2 FQNNGV. There are 15 residues in the CDR3. Trimming removed 6 bases from V and 2 bases from J, with 16 bases in between.

The sample holds many counts of this clonotype. The V and J genes are TRBV20-1 and TRBJ2-5; TRBD2 matches at 7 bases. Germline V CDR1 and CDR2: DFQATT, SNEGSKA (reference sequence). The CDR3 sequence is 12 residues long. Trimming at V came to 7 bases and at J to 2 bases, leaving 4 bases not matched to a gene. CDR3 sequence (DNA): TGCAGTGGAGCGGGACTTCAAGAGACCCAGTACTTC. Translated, it gives CSGAGLQETQYF.

This clonotype has a count of ten or more. This chain connects TRBV6-1 to TRBJ1-1, with unresolved D. The germline V gene encodes CDR1 MNHNS and CDR2 SASEGT. The CDR3 loop spans 17 amino acids. Trimming stripped 6 bases from V and 5 bases from J, with 25 bases between. The CDR3 sequence: CASSPRNVGFPGTEAFF. CDR3 DNA: TGTGCCAGCAGCCCTAGGAACGTAGGCTTCCCGGGGACTGAAGCTTTCTTT.

This chain connects TRBV18 to TRBJ1-1; TRBD1 aligns across 8 bases. The CDR3 covers 15 residues. J was trimmed by 3 bases and V by 4 bases; bases with no gene match: 7. In germline, CDR1 is KGHSH, CDR2 LQKENI. CDR3 in DNA: TGTGCCAGCTCACGCCGACAGGGGCGGGACACTGAAGCTTTCTTT. Translation gives CASSRRQGRDTEAFF. The full variable domain, completed using reference TRBV18 and TRBJ1-1, is NAGVMQNPRHLVRRRGQEARLRCSPMKGHSHVYWYRQLPEEGLKFMVYLQKENIIDESGMPKERFSAEFPKEGPSILRIQQVVRGDSAAYFCASSRRQGRDTEAFFGQGTRLTVV.

This clonotype was seen repeatedly, ten times or more. The CDR3 loop is CSARQQGKEYEQYF. CDR3 bases: TGCAGTGCTAGGCAACAGGGAAAGGAGTACGAGCAGTACTTC. This chain connects TRBV20-1 to TRBJ2-7; D may be TRBD1 (6 bases). V lost 3 bases to trimming and J lost 4 bases, with 16 bases between them. CDR3 length: 14 amino acids. Germline-derived CDR1 and CDR2 are DFQATT and SNEGSKA (reference sequence).

This clonotype appeared many times. The J gene is TRBJ2-2, the V gene TRBV6-9; 8 bases map to TRBD2. The germline V gene has CDR1 MNHGY and CDR2 SVAAGI. J gave up 4 bases and V 3 bases, and 7 bases lay outside the gene matches. CDR3 length: 16 amino acids. DNA of the CDR3: TGTGCCAGCAGTTACCCAACCGGGACTAGCACCGGGGAGCTGTTTTTT. Protein product: CASSYPTGTSTGELFF.

This chain links TRBV18 with TRBJ2-5, with a tentative D call TRBD1 (5 bases). This CDR3 has 14 residues. Per the germline V gene, CDR1 is KGHSH and CDR2 is LQKENI. Trimming cost V 3 bases and J 2 bases, with 10 bases left between them. CDR3 sequence: CASSPDIRQETQYF. CDR3 in DNA: TGTGCCAGCTCACCGGACATCAGACAAGAGACCCAGTACTTC.

This clonotype was observed at least ten times. The chain has TRBV15 and TRBJ2-2; 8 bases fit TRBD1. Germline assignment: CDR1 LNHNV and CDR2 YYDKDF (reference sequence). The ends lost 1 base at V and 8 bases at J; junction bases unmatched: 9. This CDR3 is built from 16 residues. In DNA form, the CDR3 reads TGTGCCACCAGCAGAGCAAGGACAGGGAGTTCTGGGGAGCTGTTTTTT. It translates to CATSRARTGSSGELFF.

This clonotype was observed at least ten times. The genes are TRBV12-3 or TRBV12-4 and TRBJ2-6, with D possibly TRBD2 on 7 matching bases. V was trimmed by 3 bases and J by 2 bases, leaving 20 bases between them. The CDR3 runs 19 residues. CDR3 residues: CASSFWGGGLGAGANVLTF. The DNA for the CDR3 is TGTGCCAGCAGTTTCTGGGGGGGGGGGCTGGGAGCTGGGGCCAACGTCCTGACTTTC.

This clonotype occurred a few times. One base away lies a much larger clone, so this may be a sequencing read error. The chain employs TRBV18 and TRBJ1-1, with a tentative D call TRBD1 (6 bases). There are 13 residues in the CDR3. CDR1 and CDR2 (germline): KGHSH, LQKENI. CDR3 loop: CASSPTGPVETFF. The CDR3 DNA reads TGTGCCAGCTCACCGACAGGACCCGTTGAAACTTTCTTT.

V gene TRBV12-3 or TRBV12-4 combines with J gene TRBJ2-3; no clear D gene. CDR3 length: 14 residues. V lost 2 bases and J lost 7, with 13 bases in between. The chain's CDR3 is CASSLTNGQNTQYF. In DNA form, the CDR3 reads TGTGCCAGCAGTTTAACGAACGGCCAAAATACGCAGTATTTT.

This clonotype was detected many times. The chain employs TRBV29-1 and TRBJ2-6, with TRBD2 identical over 7 bases. V trimming: 4 bases; J trimming: 0 bases; junction bases outside the gene matches: 12. CDR3 length: 18 amino acids. The germline gives CDR1 SQVTM, CDR2 ANQGSEA. The CDR3 bases are TGCAGCGTTGCTAGCGGTACGGGACGCATCTCTGGGGCCAACGTCCTGACTTTC. This sequence encodes CSVASGTGRISGANVLTF.

The V and J genes are TRBV19 and TRBJ2-7; 11 bases line up with TRBD2. Germline assignment: CDR1 LNHDA and CDR2 SQIVND (reference sequence). CDR3 size: 14 residues. V trimming: 3 bases; J trimming: 7 bases; junction bases outside the gene matches: 5. Written as DNA, the CDR3 is TGTGCCAGTAGTATCTCCGGGACTAGCGGAGAGCAGTACTTC. Translating it yields CASSISGTSGEQYF. Full variable domain (outside the CDR3, taken from reference TRBV19 and TRBJ2-7): DGGITQSPKYLFRKEGQNVTLSCEQNLNHDAMYWYRQDPGQGLRLIYYSQIVNDFQKGDIAEGYSVSREKKESFPLTVTSAQKNPTAFYLCASSISGTSGEQYFGPGTRLTVT.

Ten or more counts support this clonotype. The chain uses TRBV27 and TRBJ1-2; D perhaps matches TRBD1 (5 bases). The CDR3 totals 13 residues. Trimming left V 5 bases short and J 7 bases short, with 14 bases between. Germline V gene sequence: CDR1 MNHEY, CDR2 SMNVEV (reference sequence). The CDR3 DNA reads TGTGCCAGCAGTGGGACGGACGTGGGTGGCTACACCTTC. Its protein product is CASSGTDVGGYTF.

This clonotype occurred many times. The chain has TRBV5-5 and TRBJ2-4; D is uncertain. Trimming left V 0 bases short and J 14 bases short, with 18 bases between. There are 14 residues in the CDR3. CDR1 is SGHKS, CDR2 YYEKEE, per germline (reference sequence). The chain's CDR3 is CASSLAPRSDREYF. CDR3 coding DNA: TGTGCCAGCAGCTTGGCCCCAAGGTCAGATCGGGAGTACTTC. Together with reference TRBV5-5 and TRBJ2-4, the CDR3 gives the full variable domain: DAGVTQSPTHLIKTRGQQVTLRCSPISGHKSVSWYQQVLGQGPQFIFQYYEKEERGRGNFPDRFSARQFPNYSSELNVNALLLGDSALYLCASSLAPRSDREYFGAGTRLSVL.

Note on this clonotype: Being one base from a much bigger clone, this may be a read error. The CDR3 nucleotides are TGCGCCAGCAGCCACCCGTTTCACTCCTACAATGAGCAGTTCTTC. This gives the protein CASSHPFHSYNEQFF. The chain carries TRBV4-1 and TRBJ2-1; no clear D gene. CDR1 MGHRA and CDR2 YSYEKL come from the germline V gene. Trimming took 3 bases from V and 0 from J, leaving 9 bases between them. The CDR3 consists of 15 residues.

Ten or more counts support this clonotype. The chain joins TRBV5-1 to TRBJ1-1; a weak D match, TRBD1 (5 bases). V was clipped by 4 bases and J by 1 base, with 14 bases between them. There are 15 residues in the CDR3. CDR1 and CDR2 (germline): SGHRS, YFSETQ. DNA for the CDR3: TGCGCCAGCAGCCCGTCCGGACACGAGAACACTGAAGCTTTCTTT. It is translated as CASSPSGHENTEAFF.

This clonotype was found many times. The chain couples TRBV27 to TRBJ1-2; D unresolved. The V and J ends lost 5 bases and 8 bases respectively, with 18 bases between them. The length of the CDR3 is 14 residues. Per germline, CDR1 MNHEY and CDR2 SMNVEV (reference sequence). CDR3 DNA: TGTGCCAGCAGTCTCATCCCCGATCCGCGGGGCTACACCTTC. Translating it yields CASSLIPDPRGYTF.